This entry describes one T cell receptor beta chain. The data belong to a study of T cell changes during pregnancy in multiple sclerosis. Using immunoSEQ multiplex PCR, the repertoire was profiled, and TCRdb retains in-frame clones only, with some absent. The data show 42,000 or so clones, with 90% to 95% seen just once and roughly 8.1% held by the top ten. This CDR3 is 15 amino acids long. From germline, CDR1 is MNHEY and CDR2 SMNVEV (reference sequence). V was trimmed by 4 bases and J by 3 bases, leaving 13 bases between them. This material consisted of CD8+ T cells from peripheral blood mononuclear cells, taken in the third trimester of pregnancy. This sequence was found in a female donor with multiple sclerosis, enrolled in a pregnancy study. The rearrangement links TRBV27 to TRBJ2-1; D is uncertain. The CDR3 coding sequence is TGTGCCAGCAGTTCCTTTTACCAGGACTACAATGAGCAGTTCTTC. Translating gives CASSSFYQDYNEQFF.